The source of this TCR beta chain is a study of OX40 agonist ivuxolimab in advanced cancers. In the study overall: It was ivuxolimab, an agonistic anti-OX40 (CD134) antibody, that patients were treated with. Therapy given before enrollment (anti-PD-1, anti-PD-L1 or anti-CTLA-4) was allowed, and roughly 41% had some.

Autoimmune disease history or systemic immunosuppression excluded patients. The CDR3 is 13 residues long. Germline-derived CDR1 and CDR2 are LNHDA and SQIVND (reference sequence). Between the trimmed V and J ends, which lost 5 bases and 1 base, there was a span of 9 bases. The repertoire was sequenced with immunoSEQ multiplex PCR; TCRdb's copy has only in-frame clones and lacks some. The sample yields tens of thousands of clones, under 90% seen once. This specimen consisted of CD4+ or CD8+ T cells sorted from blood, obtained in a trial of the OX40 agonist ivuxolimab. This chain links TRBV19 with TRBJ2-7; D not resolved. This receptor was taken from an adult with an advanced solid tumor such as melanoma, head and neck, liver or kidney cancer. CDR3 loop: CASSDQVSYEQYF. CDR3 nucleotide sequence: TGTGCCAGTAGTGACCAGGTGTCCTACGAGCAGTACTTC.